These 22 T cell receptor beta chains originate from one sample sequenced in a study of T cells in Graves' hyperthyroidism and ophthalmopathy. Authors of the study amplified TCR beta CDR3 regions from RNA transcripts. The primer set for the first-round RT-PCR of the TCR CDR3 was HTBI. Via MiXCR, TCRdb re-called the multiplex PCR reads, giving one row per CDR3 protein. This table has about 320,000 distinct CDR3 sequences, 16% appearing once. The material sequenced was blood. The receptors originated from a man younger than 40 with Graves' hyperthyroidism.

This clonotype showed up many times. This chain joins TRBV28 and TRBJ2-1; D gene uncertain. This CDR3 contains 13 residues. The V gene's germline CDR1 is MDHEN and CDR2 SYDVKM. Trimming shortened V by 5 bases and J by 10 bases, and 15 bases separated the two germline ends. The CDR3 DNA reads as TGTGCCAGCAGTATCGCCGTGAGGTACGAGCAGTTCTTC. This translates into CASSIAVRYEQFF.

The rearrangement links TRBV28 to TRBJ2-7; 9 bases agree with TRBD2. The CDR3 sequence is 14 residues long. CDR1 and CDR2 (germline): MDHEN, SYDVKM. V lost 8 bases, J lost 1 base, and 6 bases stayed unmatched. The CDR3 loop is CASEGLAGSYEQYF. For the CDR3, the DNA is TGTGCCAGCGAAGGGCTAGCGGGGTCCTACGAGCAGTACTTC.

The table lists this clonotype with many counts. V usage is TRBV3-1 and J usage is TRBJ2-7; 9 nucleotides line up with TRBD2. Unmatched junction bases numbered 7, after V lost 4 bases and J lost 9 bases. The CDR3 has 13 residues. Germline loops: CDR1 LGHDT, CDR2 YNNKEL (reference sequence). Written as DNA, the CDR3 is TGTGCCAGCAGCCTGCTAGCGGGGAGGGGGCAGTACTTC. Translated, it gives CASSLLAGRGQYF.

The V call is TRBV14, the J call TRBJ2-2; D is uncertain. This CDR3 contains 15 residues. Germline CDR1 and CDR2: SGHDN and FVKESK. V was pared by 3 bases and J by 5 bases, with 13 bases between. CDR3 in DNA: TGTGCCAGCAGCCATGGGAAATACCTTACCGGGGAGCTGTTTTTT. It codes for CASSHGKYLTGELFF.

The V call is TRBV2, the J call TRBJ1-1, with D possibly matching TRBD1 (6 bases). This CDR3 contains 14 residues. Trimming took 4 bases from V and 4 from J, leaving 13 bases between them. Germline values: CDR1 SNHLY, CDR2 FYNNEI. CDR3 loop: CASSVQGRSTEAFF. In DNA form, the CDR3 reads TGTGCCAGCAGTGTACAGGGTAGAAGCACTGAAGCTTTCTTT. Based on the CDR3 plus reference TRBV2 and TRBJ1-1, the full variable domain is EPEVTQTPSHQVTQMGQEVILRCVPISNHLYFYWYRQILGQKVEFLVSFYNNEISEKSEIFDDQFSVERPDGSNFTLKIRSTKLEDSAMYFCASSVQGRSTEAFFGQGTRLTVV.

This clonotype was counted ten times or more. The chain combines TRBV12-3 or TRBV12-4 with TRBJ2-1; D is possibly TRBD1 or TRBD2 (5 bases each). The ends were cut back, 3 bases at V and 10 bases at J, with 25 bases in the middle. The CDR3 totals 17 residues. The CDR3 loop is CASSFSSFPGTGFEQFF. In nucleotides, the CDR3 is TGTGCCAGCAGTTTTTCTAGTTTTCCAGGGACGGGGTTCGAGCAGTTCTTC.

As DNA, the CDR3 is TGTGCCAGCAGTTTCTGGATAGCGGGAGCCGGGGTAGACGGGGAGCTGTTTTTT. It yields the protein CASSFWIAGAGVDGELFF. J is TRBJ2-2 and V is TRBV12-3 or TRBV12-4, with 9 bases that match TRBD2. This CDR3 has 18 amino acids. The trim removed 3 bases at V and 7 bases at J, leaving 15 bases unmatched.

The chain carries TRBV4-1 and TRBJ2-7; D remains unclear. CDR1 MGHRA and CDR2 YSYEKL come from the germline V gene. CDR3 length: 15 residues. V lost 0 bases, J lost 0 bases, and 9 bases lay in between. The CDR3 is CASSQDATSSYEQYF. The CDR3 DNA reads TGCGCCAGCAGCCAAGATGCGACCAGCTCCTACGAGCAGTACTTC.

Many counts were recorded for this clonotype. The chain joins TRBV20-1 to TRBJ2-7; 8 bases are a match to TRBD1. V trimming: 3 bases; J trimming: 2 bases; junction bases outside the gene matches: 3. The CDR3 spans 13 residues. Germline CDR1 DFQATT, CDR2 SNEGSKA (reference sequence). CDR3 in DNA: TGCAGTGCTAGGACAGGGGCGCCCTACGAGCAGTACTTC. It yields the protein CSARTGAPYEQYF.

The chain is built from TRBV6-5 and TRBJ2-6; D may be TRBD1 or TRBD2 (6 bases each). This CDR3 is built from 15 residues. V gave up 2 bases and J gave up 2 bases, with 7 bases separating them. The V gene's germline CDR1 is MNHEY and CDR2 SVGAGI. The CDR3 nucleotides read TGTGCCAGCAGTTACGGGGGGCCTGGGGCCAACGTCCTGACTTTC. Its translation is CASSYGGPGANVLTF.

In this sample, this clonotype turned up a few times. The chain combines TRBV24-1 with TRBJ2-1; 9 bases are shared with TRBD2. The J segment lost 0 bases and the V segment lost 1 base, leaving 12 bases of the junction unmatched. The CDR3 has 20 amino acids. The germline V gene encodes CDR1 KGHDR and CDR2 SFDVKD. The CDR3 loop is CATSDLSTSGPFSSYNEQFF. CDR3 nucleotide sequence: TGTGCCACCAGTGATTTATCGACTAGCGGACCTTTTAGCTCCTACAATGAGCAGTTCTTC.

Points on this clonotype: A much larger clonotype is one base distant, so this may be a read error. The gene calls are TRBV7-9 and TRBJ1-1; TRBD1 aligns across 7 bases. The CDR3 runs to 13 residues. Unmatched junction bases numbered 5, after V lost 3 bases and J lost 7 bases. Looked up from germline, CDR1 is SEHNR and CDR2 is FQNEAQ (reference sequence). CDR3 nucleotides: TGTGCCAGCAGCTTCCAGGGGGGGGATGAAGCTTTCTTT. It codes for CASSFQGGDEAFF.

This clonotype has a handful of counts. The chain links TRBV29-1 to TRBJ2-7; possible D gene TRBD2, 6 bases. Per the germline V gene, CDR1 is SQVTM and CDR2 is ANQGSEA. V shed 2 bases and J shed 5 bases, with 13 bases lying between them. The CDR3 contains 13 residues. In DNA, the CDR3 is TGCAGCGTTGAACCGACTAGAGGCGACGAGCAGTACTTC. Translation: CSVEPTRGDEQYF.

The sample holds many counts of this clonotype. The chain recombines TRBV30 with TRBJ2-1, with D tentatively TRBD2 (6 bases). Per the germline V gene, CDR1 is GTSNPN and CDR2 is SVGIG (reference sequence). Trimming cost V 2 bases and J 5 bases, with 7 bases left between them. This CDR3 is built from 12 residues. The DNA of the CDR3 is TGTGCCTGGAGTCCGGGGGACAATGAGCAGTTCTTC. Translated, it gives CAWSPGDNEQFF.

As regards this clonotype: A single base separates this from a much larger clone, so it may be a read error. This chain uses TRBV28 with TRBJ1-5, with 8 bases fitting TRBD1. The CDR3 length is 14 residues. Germline V lookup: CDR1 MDHEN, CDR2 SYDVKM. The CDR3 nucleotides are TGTACCAGCAGTCCGGACAGGGAAAATCAGCCCCAGCATTTT. This codes for CTSSPDRENQPQHF.

This rearrangement joins TRBV3-1 to TRBJ1-5; no definite D call. The CDR3 totals 15 residues. Germline V gene data show CDR1 as LGHDT and CDR2 as YNNKEL (reference sequence). The germline V and J ends were trimmed by 4 bases and 1 base, with 11 bases remaining between them. The CDR3 sequence: CASSLAAGSNQPQHF. The CDR3 DNA sequence: TGTGCCAGCAGCCTCGCCGCGGGGAGCAATCAGCCCCAGCATTTT.

Note on this clonotype: This may come from a read error, since a much larger clone is one base off. V is TRBV29-1 and J is TRBJ2-3; 9 bases are a match to TRBD1. The CDR3 contains 13 residues. Germline V gene lookup returns CDR1 SQVTM and CDR2 ANQGSEA. Trimming removed 6 bases from V and 4 bases from J; junction bases left unmatched: 5. The CDR3 region is CSVRDRVADTQYF. In DNA, the CDR3 is TGCAGCGTCCGGGACAGGGTTGCAGATACGCAGTATTTT.

At least ten counts were recorded for this clonotype. The V call is TRBV3-1, the J call TRBJ2-7; D is uncertain. V lost 4 bases, J lost 5 bases, and 9 bases lay in between. The CDR3 sequence is 12 residues long. The germline gives CDR1 LGHDT, CDR2 YNNKEL (reference sequence). The CDR3 reads CASSPFKDEQYF. In DNA form, the CDR3 reads TGTGCCAGCAGCCCCTTTAAGGACGAGCAGTACTTC.

This rearrangement joins TRBV19 to TRBJ2-1; 8 nucleotides align to TRBD2. CDR1 and CDR2 (germline): LNHDA, SQIVND (reference sequence). V dropped 6 bases and J dropped 6; count of bases not matched to a gene: 7. CDR3 length: 14 amino acids. CDR3 residues: CASSPGLVLNEQFF. CDR3 DNA sequence: TGTGCCAGTAGCCCGGGACTAGTTCTCAATGAGCAGTTCTTC. The whole variable domain, filled in from reference TRBV19 and TRBJ2-1, reads DGGITQSPKYLFRKEGQNVTLSCEQNLNHDAMYWYRQDPGQGLRLIYYSQIVNDFQKGDIAEGYSVSREKKESFPLTVTSAQKNPTAFYLCASSPGLVLNEQFFGPGTRLTVL.

In its sample, this clonotype was seen many times. In DNA, the CDR3 is TGTGCCAGCTCAACCCGGGGCGAAAAACTGTTTTTT. Translating it yields CASSTRGEKLFF. The chain uses TRBV18 and TRBJ1-4, with a weak D call TRBD1 (5 bases). The CDR3 is made up of 12 amino acids. The V and J ends lost 5 bases and 8 bases respectively, with 9 bases between them. CDR1 is KGHSH, CDR2 LQKENI, per germline.

With regard to this clonotype: The germline gene is not matched at one end of the junction; a read error may be the cause. The chain employs TRBV13 and TRBJ2-5, with D perhaps matching TRBD2 (5 bases). This CDR3 has 13 amino acids. Germline assignment: CDR1 PRHDT and CDR2 FYEKMQ (reference sequence). The CDR3 coding sequence is TGTGCCAGCAGCCTCTATAGTAGGGAGACCCGGTACTTC. Encoded protein: CASSLYSRETRYF.

This clonotype was counted many times. This chain uses TRBV11-2 with TRBJ2-3, with D perhaps being TRBD1 or TRBD2 (5 bases each). The V gene's germline CDR1 is SGHAT and CDR2 FQNNGV. The CDR3 loop spans 16 amino acids. The ends were cut back, 1 base at V and 0 bases at J, with 11 bases in the middle. The CDR3 nucleotides are TGTGCCAGCAGCTTAGGTCTGTGGGGGAGCACAGATACGCAGTATTTT. Translation: CASSLGLWGSTDTQYF.